The 26 T cell receptor beta chains given below trace back to one sample, sequenced in a study of blood T cell repertoires in COVID-19. Repertoires were generated with immunoSEQ multiplex PCR, while TCRdb's copy carries only in-frame clones and drops some. The sample has approximately 150,000 clones; about four fifths are singletons. Specimen: peripheral blood. Every receptor here comes from a woman between 65 and 79 years old with acute or convalescent COVID-19.

The chain is built from TRBV6-2 or TRBV6-3 and TRBJ1-1; D is unclear. Trimming shortened V by 7 bases and J by 3 bases, and 21 bases separated the two germline ends. Germline V gives CDR1 MNHEY, CDR2 SVGEGT. This CDR3 has 16 amino acids. CDR3 sequence (DNA): TGTGCCAGCATCCCTACCTCCGGGTTCGTGTACACTGAAGCTTTCTTT. This codes for CASIPTSGFVYTEAFF.

CDR3 sequence (DNA): TGTGCCAGCAGCTTAGAAAAGAGGGAAGGGACTGAAGCTTTCTTT. It encodes CASSLEKREGTEAFF. J is TRBJ1-1 and V is TRBV7-2; D not resolved. Trimming pared 1 base from V and 5 bases from J, leaving 14 bases between. Germline values: CDR1 SGHTA, CDR2 FQGNSA. This CDR3 spans 15 amino acids.

The rearrangement uses TRBV30 and TRBJ1-6, with 7 bases fitting TRBD1. CDR3 size: 13 residues. Germline-derived CDR1 and CDR2 are GTSNPN and SVGIG (reference sequence). With V trimmed by 5 bases and J by 10 bases, 8 bases remained unmatched. CDR3 DNA sequence: TGTGCCTGGGGACAGGATTCCCGATCACCCCTCCACTTT. Translation gives CAWGQDSRSPLHF. Together with reference TRBV30 and TRBJ1-6, the CDR3 gives the full variable domain: SQTIHQWPATLVQPVGSPLSLECTVEGTSNPNLYWYRQAAGRGLQLLFYSVGIGQISSEVPQNLSASRPQDRQFILSSKKLLLSDSGFYLCAWGQDSRSPLHFGNGTRLTVT.

The chain uses TRBV30 and TRBJ1-1; tentatively, D is TRBD1 (6 bases). Germline CDR1 and CDR2: GTSNPN and SVGIG (reference sequence). Trimming removed 3 bases at V and 1 base at J, with 9 bases between. The CDR3 contains 13 residues. CDR3 bases: TGTGCCTGGAGACCGACAGGGAACACTGAAGCTTTCTTT. Amino acid sequence: CAWRPTGNTEAFF.

This clone was seen only a few times. The rearrangement uses TRBV28 and TRBJ1-1; the match to TRBD1 covers 12 bases. This CDR3 has 16 residues. Germline CDR1 MDHEN, CDR2 SYDVKM. With V trimmed by 6 bases and J by 6 bases, 11 bases remained unmatched. CDR3 in amino acids: CASSPTGTGGAPEAFF. CDR3 nucleotide sequence: TGTGCCAGCAGCCCGACCGGGACAGGGGGCGCACCTGAAGCTTTCTTT.

The V gene is TRBV7-6, the J gene TRBJ2-2; D call uncertain. The CDR3 sequence is 15 residues long. CDR1 is SGHVS and CDR2 is FNYEAQ in the germline V gene. V shed 5 bases and J shed 0 bases, with 10 bases lying between them. The CDR3 DNA reads TGTGCCAGCAGCCCCATAAACTCGAACACCGGGGAGCTGTTTTTT. It is translated as CASSPINSNTGELFF.

The chain has TRBV19 and TRBJ1-1; 7 bases are a match to TRBD1. Trimming took 3 bases from V and 0 from J; bases not matched to a gene: 7. This CDR3 contains 16 residues. Germline V lookup: CDR1 LNHDA, CDR2 SQIVND (reference sequence). CDR3 region: CASSMPRTGLNTEAFF. In DNA form, the CDR3 reads TGTGCCAGTAGTATGCCTCGGACAGGCCTGAACACTGAAGCTTTCTTT. The variable domain in full, with the rest retrieved from reference TRBV19 and TRBJ1-1, is DGGITQSPKYLFRKEGQNVTLSCEQNLNHDAMYWYRQDPGQGLRLIYYSQIVNDFQKGDIAEGYSVSREKKESFPLTVTSAQKNPTAFYLCASSMPRTGLNTEAFFGQGTRLTVV.

The CDR3 here is CASSLGDSYGYTF. Here the CDR3 DNA reads TGCGCCAGCAGCCTCGGGGACAGTTATGGCTACACCTTC. The J gene is TRBJ1-2, the V gene TRBV5-1; TRBD1 aligns across 7 bases. The length of the CDR3 is 13 residues. Germline CDR1 SGHRS, CDR2 YFSETQ. The V gene end was trimmed by 4 bases and the J gene end by 5 bases; junction bases not matched to a gene: 5. The full variable domain, rest sourced from reference TRBV5-1 and TRBJ1-2, is KAGVTQTPRYLIKTRGQQVTLSCSPISGHRSVSWYQQTPGQGLQFLFEYFSETQRNKGNFPGRFSGRQFSNSRSEMNVSTLELGDSALYLCASSLGDSYGYTFGSGTRLTVV.

The rearrangement links TRBV4-2 to TRBJ2-1; TRBD2 matches at 12 bases. Germline lookup yields CDR1 LGHNA and CDR2 YNFKEQ. J gave up 7 bases and V 3 bases, and 10 bases lay outside the gene matches. The CDR3 has 17 amino acids. CDR3 sequence: CASSQTQGLAGSNEQFF. The CDR3 DNA follows: TGTGCCAGCAGCCAGACACAAGGACTAGCGGGGAGTAATGAGCAGTTCTTC.

The chain combines TRBV24-1 with TRBJ2-1; 7 bases are a match to TRBD1. The length of the CDR3 is 12 residues. V dropped 7 bases and J dropped 9; count of bases not matched to a gene: 5. Germline CDR1 is KGHDR and CDR2 is SFDVKD. CDR3 nucleotides: TGTGCCACCAGGGGACAGCCCGGTGAGCAGTTCTTC. Protein sequence: CATRGQPGEQFF.

This clone has only a few counts. V and J are TRBV29-1 and TRBJ2-7; TRBD2 is a possible D gene (6 bases). This CDR3 comprises 13 residues. V lost 3 bases, J lost 7 bases, and 16 bases lay in between. Looked up from germline, CDR1 is SQVTM and CDR2 is ANQGSEA. The CDR3 DNA follows: TGCAGCGTTGACAGGGCCGGGAGTGGAGAGCAGTACTTC. Protein product: CSVDRAGSGEQYF.

The chain carries TRBV19 and TRBJ1-1; D ambiguous. Trimming removed 5 bases at V and 0 bases at J, with 13 bases between. CDR3 length: 15 amino acids. Germline values: CDR1 LNHDA, CDR2 SQIVND (reference sequence). The CDR3 nucleotides read TGTGCCAGTAGTGAACTATCGGGGTTGAACACTGAAGCTTTCTTT. Protein product: CASSELSGLNTEAFF.

The chain combines TRBV5-4 with TRBJ1-6; 10 nucleotides agree with TRBD1. Germline CDR1 and CDR2: SGHNT and YYREEE (reference sequence). There are 16 residues in the CDR3. The V segment lost 4 bases and the J segment 5 bases; nucleotides outside the gene matches: 6. CDR3 coding DNA: TGTGCCAGCAGCCCTAAGACAGGGGGCGATAATTCACCCCTCCACTTT. Protein: CASSPKTGGDNSPLHF.

The V call is TRBV7-2, the J call TRBJ1-1, with D possibly matching TRBD1 (5 bases). The V end lost 0 bases, the J end lost 0 bases, and 8 bases lay between the germline ends. Per germline, CDR1 SGHTA and CDR2 FQGNSA. The CDR3 is made up of 15 amino acids. CDR3 protein: CASSLAGGMNTEAFF. The CDR3 DNA reads TGTGCCAGCAGCTTAGCGGGGGGTATGAACACTGAAGCTTTCTTT.

This clone was found a few times. The genes are TRBV2 and TRBJ1-6, with 7 bases aligning to TRBD1. Trimming removed 7 bases from V and 6 bases from J; junction bases left unmatched: 3. The CDR3 contains 13 residues. The germline gives CDR1 SNHLY, CDR2 FYNNEI. The CDR3 DNA reads as TGTGCCAGCACGGGGACAGTTAATTCACCCCTCCACTTT. It is translated as CASTGTVNSPLHF. The full variable domain, in which reference TRBV2 and TRBJ1-6 provide the parts outside the CDR3, is EPEVTQTPSHQVTQMGQEVILRCVPISNHLYFYWYRQILGQKVEFLVSFYNNEISEKSEIFDDQFSVERPDGSNFTLKIRSTKLEDSAMYFCASTGTVNSPLHFGNGTRLTVT.

This clone was seen a single time. The rearrangement uses TRBV28 and TRBJ1-5, with TRBD1 matching over 7 bases. The CDR3 runs to 16 residues. V lost 2 bases and J lost 4; bases outside the gene matches: 8. The germline V gene encodes CDR1 MDHEN and CDR2 SYDVKM. CDR3: CASSLGGSGGNQPQHF. In nucleotides, the CDR3 is TGTGCCAGCAGTTTAGGGGGGTCAGGGGGGAATCAGCCCCAGCATTTT.

This rearrangement joins TRBV7-6 to TRBJ1-1; D is undetermined. CDR1 is SGHVS, CDR2 FNYEAQ, per germline. This CDR3 contains 14 residues. The V and J ends lost 2 bases and 0 bases respectively, with 7 bases between them. CDR3 in DNA: TGTGCCAGCAGCTTAAGGGAGCTGAACACTGAAGCTTTCTTT. Encoded protein: CASSLRELNTEAFF.

The chain uses TRBV29-1 and TRBJ2-7; 12 positions match TRBD1. V shed 2 bases, J shed 2 bases, and the junction held 7 bases outside the gene matches. Germline V gives CDR1 SQVTM, CDR2 ANQGSEA. This CDR3 has 16 residues. CDR3 amino acids: CSVELGDRGRPYEQYF. The CDR3 DNA reads TGCAGCGTTGAACTGGGGGACAGGGGGCGACCCTACGAGCAGTACTTC.

The rearrangement links TRBV7-6 to TRBJ1-5, with D unclear. The V gene lost 1 base and the J gene lost 6 bases, with 7 bases spanning the gap. The germline CDR1 and CDR2 sequences are SGHVS and FNYEAQ. The CDR3 totals 13 residues. DNA for the CDR3: TGTGCCAGCAGCTTAGGGGCCGGTCAGCCCCAGCATTTT. Amino acid sequence: CASSLGAGQPQHF.

The chain carries TRBV2 and TRBJ2-7, with 9 positions matching TRBD2. Germline CDR1 and CDR2: SNHLY and FYNNEI. Trimming took 9 bases from V and 5 from J; bases not matched to a gene: 5. The CDR3 sequence is 12 residues long. CDR3 loop: CARTGLANEQYF. CDR3 in DNA: TGTGCCAGAACGGGACTAGCTAACGAGCAGTACTTC.

The genes are TRBV19 and TRBJ2-7, with TRBD1 as a possible D gene (6 bases). This CDR3 is 13 amino acids long. The germline V gene encodes CDR1 LNHDA and CDR2 SQIVND (reference sequence). V was pared by 6 bases and J by 2 bases, with 11 bases between. The CDR3 DNA is TGTGCCAGTAGCCTCGGGACACCCTACGAGCAGTACTTC. The encoded protein is CASSLGTPYEQYF.

The chain has TRBV5-4 and TRBJ2-5, with TRBD2 identical over 13 bases. This CDR3 spans 16 amino acids. V shed 4 bases, J shed 2 bases, and the junction held 5 bases outside the gene matches. Germline CDR1 and CDR2: SGHNT and YYREEE (reference sequence). CDR3 sequence reads: CASSTGTSGAQETQYF. The CDR3, as DNA: TGTGCCAGCAGCACAGGGACTAGCGGGGCGCAAGAGACCCAGTACTTC. The full variable domain, with the rest looked up from reference TRBV5-4 and TRBJ2-5, is ETGVTQSPTHLIKTRGQQVTLRCSSQSGHNTVSWYQQALGQGPQFIFQYYREEENGRGNFPPRFSGLQFPNYSSELNVNALELDDSALYLCASSTGTSGAQETQYFGPGTRLLVL.

CDR3 coding DNA: TGTGCCAGCAGCCAAGAGGCAGGGACTAGCGGCGGGGAGCTGTTTTTT. It is translated as CASSQEAGTSGGELFF. V gene TRBV3-1 (or the pseudogene TRBV3-2) combines with J gene TRBJ2-2, with 11 bases aligning to TRBD2. Germline CDR1 is LGHDT and CDR2 is YNNKEL (reference sequence). This CDR3 region has 16 residues. V shed 0 bases, J shed 7 bases, and the junction held 4 bases outside the gene matches.

The V and J genes are TRBV11-2 and TRBJ2-2, with 7 bases aligning to TRBD1. CDR1 is SGHAT and CDR2 is FQNNGV in the germline V gene. With V trimmed by 1 base and J by 4 bases, 3 bases remained unmatched. The CDR3 covers 15 residues. The CDR3 bases are TGTGCCAGCAGCTTAGGAGCAGGGGGCACCGGGGAGCTGTTTTTT. Amino acid sequence: CASSLGAGGTGELFF.

The chain links TRBV6-5 to TRBJ2-7; 9 bases fit TRBD1. Germline values: CDR1 MNHEY, CDR2 SVGAGI. The CDR3 extends over 14 amino acids. The junction had 7 bases not matched to a gene; V was cut back by 6 bases and J by 4 bases. The CDR3 loop reads CASSTGQGTYEQYF. The CDR3, as DNA: TGTGCCAGCAGCACGGGACAGGGAACGTACGAGCAGTACTTC.

V is TRBV5-4 and J is TRBJ2-2; tentative D call: TRBD1 (6 bases). The CDR3 covers 16 residues. Per germline, CDR1 SGHNT and CDR2 YYREEE (reference sequence). Trimming took 1 base from V and 6 from J, leaving 16 bases between them. CDR3 sequence: CASSLRTATTPGELFF. CDR3 in DNA: TGTGCCAGCAGCTTGAGGACAGCCACTACCCCCGGGGAGCTGTTTTTT.